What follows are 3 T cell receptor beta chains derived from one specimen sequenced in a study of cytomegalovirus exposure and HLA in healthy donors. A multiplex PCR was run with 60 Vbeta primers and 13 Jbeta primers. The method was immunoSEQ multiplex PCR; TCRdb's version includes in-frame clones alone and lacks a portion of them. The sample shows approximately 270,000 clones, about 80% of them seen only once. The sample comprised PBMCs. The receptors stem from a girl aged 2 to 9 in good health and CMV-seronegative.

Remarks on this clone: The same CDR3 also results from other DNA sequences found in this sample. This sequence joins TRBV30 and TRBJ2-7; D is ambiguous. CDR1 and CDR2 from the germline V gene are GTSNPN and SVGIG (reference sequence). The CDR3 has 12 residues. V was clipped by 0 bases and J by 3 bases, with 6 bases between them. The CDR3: CAWSVQSYEQYF. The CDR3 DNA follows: TGTGCCTGGAGTGTACAGAGCTACGAGCAGTACTTC.

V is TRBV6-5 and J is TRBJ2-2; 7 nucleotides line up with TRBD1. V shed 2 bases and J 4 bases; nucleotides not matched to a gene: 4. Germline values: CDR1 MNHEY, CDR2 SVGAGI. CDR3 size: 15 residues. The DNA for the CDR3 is TGTGCCAGCAGTTACATGGCAGGGGGCACCGGGGAGCTGTTTTTT. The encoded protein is CASSYMAGGTGELFF.

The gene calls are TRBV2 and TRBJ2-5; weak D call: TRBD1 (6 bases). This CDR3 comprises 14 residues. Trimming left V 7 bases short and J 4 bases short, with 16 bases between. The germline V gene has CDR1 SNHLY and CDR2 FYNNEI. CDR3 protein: CASTNRVGGETQYF. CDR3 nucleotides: TGTGCCAGCACCAACAGGGTAGGCGGAGAGACCCAGTACTTC.